A selection of T cell receptor beta chains follows, all from one sample in a study of OX40 agonist ivuxolimab in advanced cancers. Assay: immunoSEQ multiplex PCR; the TCRdb copy retains only in-frame clones and omits some. Of 50,000 to 80,000 clones listed, under 95% are singletons. Sequenced material: CD4+ or CD8+ T cells sorted from blood, taken in a trial of the OX40 agonist ivuxolimab. The source of these receptors is an adult with an advanced solid tumor such as melanoma, head and neck, liver or kidney cancer. The CDR3 runs from the conserved cysteine through the conserved F or W. The D gene is left open where the match is weak. Expanded clones get a size class; other rows say once, few or many, or leave the size out.

CDR3 DNA | CDR3 protein | V gene | D gene | J gene | clone size
TGTGCCAGCAGCCCCCGGAACACTGAAGCTTTCTTT | CASSPRNTEAFF | TRBV11-3 | - | TRBJ1-1 | once
TGTGCCAGCTCACCACAGACTAAGAACTACGAGCAGTACTTC | CASSPQTKNYEQYF | TRBV18 | - | TRBJ2-7 | -
TGTGCCAGTAGTATAGGGCTAGCGGGAGTCACAGATACGCAGTATTTT | CASSIGLAGVTDTQYF | TRBV19 | TRBD2 | TRBJ2-3 | -
TGTGCCAGCAGCTTTGGGGGGGCCGGCAATCAGCCCCAGCATTTT | CASSFGGAGNQPQHF | TRBV7-8 | - | TRBJ1-5 | -
TGTGCCAGCAGCTTAGAAAGCGGGAGGGCCCCGGAGACCCAGTACTTC | CASSLESGRAPETQYF | TRBV11-2 | TRBD2 | TRBJ2-5 | once
TGTGCCAGCAGCTCGGGACTAGCGGGAGGATCTTACAATGAGCAGTTCTTC | CASSSGLAGGSYNEQFF | TRBV7-6 | TRBD2 | TRBJ2-1 | few
TGTGCCAGCAGCCCTCGGCTTCTGGGGGAGAGGGATACGCAGTATTTT | CASSPRLLGERDTQYF | TRBV7-2 | - | TRBJ2-3 | -
TGTGCCAGCACTAAAACCGGACAGGGGAATTCACCCCTCCACTTT | CASTKTGQGNSPLHF | TRBV27 | TRBD1 | TRBJ1-6 | once
TGTGCCAGCAGCTCAAACCCCCGAGATAGTGAGCAGTACTTC | CASSSNPRDSEQYF | TRBV11-2 | - | TRBJ2-7 | -
TGTGCCAGTAGTTCCAATCCAGGGTTTGGTGAAGCTTTCTTT | CASSSNPGFGEAFF | TRBV19 | - | TRBJ1-1 | -
TGTGCCAGCAGTTTACGTCTAGCGGGAGGAAATGAGCAGTTCTTC | CASSLRLAGGNEQFF | TRBV27 | TRBD2 | TRBJ2-1 | -
TGCGCCAGCAGCCCACGTAGCGGCGCCTACGAGCAGTACTTC | CASSPRSGAYEQYF | TRBV5-1 | - | TRBJ2-7 | -
TGCGCCAGCAGAGCGGACAGTAGGCCCCCAAATGAAAAACTGTTTTTT | CASRADSRPPNEKLFF | TRBV10-2 | - | TRBJ1-4 | -
TGTGCCAGCAGCCGAGCGGGAACCTACAATGAGCAGTTCTTC | CASSRAGTYNEQFF | TRBV2 | TRBD2 | TRBJ2-1 | -
TGTGCCAGCAGCTTACGGCCTTCTAACTATGGCTACACCTTC | CASSLRPSNYGYTF | TRBV7-9 | - | TRBJ1-2 | -
TGTGCCAGCAGCCCTGGACAGGGTGGGAACACTGAAGCTTTCTTT | CASSPGQGGNTEAFF | TRBV11-3 | TRBD1 | TRBJ1-1 | -
TGTGCCAGCAGCCAAGAAGGGACTAGCGGGACCGGGGAGCTGTTTTTT | CASSQEGTSGTGELFF | TRBV4-2 | TRBD2 | TRBJ2-2 | -
TGTGCCAGCAGCTCGACCACCGGGACTAGCGGGAGGGTTTACTACGAGCAGTACTTC | CASSSTTGTSGRVYYEQYF | TRBV7-6 | TRBD2 | TRBJ2-7 | -
TGTGCCAGCAGACTTTGGGGAGTCGGAACCGGGGAGCTGTTTTTT | CASRLWGVGTGELFF | TRBV5-4 | - | TRBJ2-2 | -
TGCGCCAGCAGCTCTAGCCAAGAGACCCAGTACTTC | CASSSSQETQYF | TRBV5-1 | - | TRBJ2-5 | -
TGCGCCAGCAGCTTGGGGAGACAGGGGGCGGGAGAGACCCAGTACTTC | CASSLGRQGAGETQYF | TRBV5-1 | TRBD1 | TRBJ2-5 | -
TGCGCCAGCAGCTTGGGCCCAGCGGGAGGCCAAGAGACCCAGTACTTC | CASSLGPAGGQETQYF | TRBV5-1 | TRBD2 | TRBJ2-5 | -
TGTGCCAGCAGCTTAGCAGGGGGCAACACCGGGGAGCTGTTTTTT | CASSLAGGNTGELFF | TRBV7-9 | TRBD1 | TRBJ2-2 | -
TGTGCCTGGAGTTCCTGGACAGGGGTGACAGACGAGCAGTACTTC | CAWSSWTGVTDEQYF | TRBV30 | TRBD1 | TRBJ2-7 | -
TGTGCCAGCAGCGCAACGGGACAGGGGGACAACACCATATATTTT | CASSATGQGDNTIYF | TRBV9 | TRBD1 | TRBJ1-3 | -
TGTGCCAGCAGTCCCGGGACAGGGGGTAACTATGGCTACACCTTC | CASSPGTGGNYGYTF | TRBV6-4 | TRBD1 | TRBJ1-2 | once
TGTGCCAGCACCTTGGGATATCGGGACAGCCGCACAGATACGCAGTATTTT | CASTLGYRDSRTDTQYF | TRBV13 | TRBD1 | TRBJ2-3 | -
TGTGCCATCAGTGGAGGGACTAGCAACAATGAGCAGTTCTTC | CAISGGTSNNEQFF | TRBV10-3 | TRBD2 | TRBJ2-1 | -
TGCGCCAGCAGTGGAGACTTCACAGATACGCAGTATTTT | CASSGDFTDTQYF | TRBV10-1 | - | TRBJ2-3 | -
TGTGCCTGCAGTCGTGGTGGCTTTGCGCCGGGAAGAAAAAACGGGGAGCTGTTTTTT | CACSRGGFAPGRKNGELFF | TRBV2 | - | TRBJ2-2 | -